Here is one T cell receptor (beta chain) with its context. Its antigen is not identified. The source of the sample is a study of T cell responses to AZD1222 COVID-19 vaccine. For the study at large: The analysis combined second doses at about 4 or about 12 weeks. Overall study findings and caveats: Donors skewed white British and female; clonal diversity was possibly underestimated. The peak T cell response came first, and repertoires were sampled only after it.

Sequencing used immunoSEQ multiplex PCR; TCRdb keeps in-frame clones, though not all of them. The sample has approximately 100,000 clones, more than 85% seen once; the top ten hold roughly 1.2%. The CDR3 contains 13 residues. V lost 5 bases to trimming and J lost 0 bases, with 7 bases between them. CDR1 and CDR2 (germline): MNHEY, SMNVEV (reference sequence). Specimen: peripheral blood, collected on day 0 of AZD1222 vaccination. The rearrangement joins TRBV27 to TRBJ1-1; D uncertain. The receptor comes from an adult in good health. CDR3 loop: CASSARLNTEAFF. CDR3 coding DNA: TGTGCCAGCAGTGCCCGCTTGAACACTGAAGCTTTCTTT.